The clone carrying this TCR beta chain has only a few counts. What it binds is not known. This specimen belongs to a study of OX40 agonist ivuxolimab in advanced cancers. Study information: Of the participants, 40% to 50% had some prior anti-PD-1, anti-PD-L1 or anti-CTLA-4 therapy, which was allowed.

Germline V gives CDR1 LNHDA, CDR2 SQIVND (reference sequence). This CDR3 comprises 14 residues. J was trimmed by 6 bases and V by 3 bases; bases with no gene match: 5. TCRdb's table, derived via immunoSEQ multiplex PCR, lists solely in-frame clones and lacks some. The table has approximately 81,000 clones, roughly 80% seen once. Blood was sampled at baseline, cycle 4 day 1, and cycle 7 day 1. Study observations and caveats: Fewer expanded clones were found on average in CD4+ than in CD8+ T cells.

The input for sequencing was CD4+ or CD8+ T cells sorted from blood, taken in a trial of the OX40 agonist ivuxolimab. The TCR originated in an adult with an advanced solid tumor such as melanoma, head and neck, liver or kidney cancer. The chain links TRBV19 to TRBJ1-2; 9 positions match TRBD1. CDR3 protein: CASSIPTGGHGYTF. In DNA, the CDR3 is TGTGCCAGTAGTATTCCCACAGGGGGCCATGGCTACACCTTC.